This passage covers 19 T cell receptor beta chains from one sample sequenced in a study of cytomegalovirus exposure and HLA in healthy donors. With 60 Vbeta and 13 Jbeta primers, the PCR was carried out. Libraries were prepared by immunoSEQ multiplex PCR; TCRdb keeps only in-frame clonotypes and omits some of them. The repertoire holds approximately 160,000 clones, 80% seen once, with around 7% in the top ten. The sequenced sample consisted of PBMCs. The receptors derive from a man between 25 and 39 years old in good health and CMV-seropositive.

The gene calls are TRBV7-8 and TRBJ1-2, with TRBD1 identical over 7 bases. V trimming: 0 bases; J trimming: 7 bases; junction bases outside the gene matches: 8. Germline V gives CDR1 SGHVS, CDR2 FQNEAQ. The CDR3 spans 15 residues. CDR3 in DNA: TGTGCCAGCAGCTTAGCGCAGGGGGAAGAAAGTGGCTACACCTTC. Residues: CASSLAQGEESGYTF.

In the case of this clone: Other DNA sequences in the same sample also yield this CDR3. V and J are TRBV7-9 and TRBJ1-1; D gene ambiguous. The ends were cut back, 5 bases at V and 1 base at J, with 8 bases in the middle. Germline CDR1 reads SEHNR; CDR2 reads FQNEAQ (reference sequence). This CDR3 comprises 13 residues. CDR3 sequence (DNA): TGTGCCAGCAGCCCCACCGGGAACACTGAAGCTTTCTTT. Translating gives CASSPTGNTEAFF.

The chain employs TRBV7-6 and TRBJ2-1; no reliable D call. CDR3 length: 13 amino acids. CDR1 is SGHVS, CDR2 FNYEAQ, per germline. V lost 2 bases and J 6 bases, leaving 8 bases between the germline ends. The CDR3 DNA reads TGTGCCAGCAGCTTATTGGGCACCAATGAGCAGTTCTTC. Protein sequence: CASSLLGTNEQFF.

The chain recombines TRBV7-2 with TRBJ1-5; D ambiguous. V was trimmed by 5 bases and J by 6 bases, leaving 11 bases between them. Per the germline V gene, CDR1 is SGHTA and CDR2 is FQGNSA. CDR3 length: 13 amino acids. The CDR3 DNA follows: TGTGCCAGCAGCCTCGAGGCCGCTCAGCCCCAGCATTTT. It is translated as CASSLEAAQPQHF.

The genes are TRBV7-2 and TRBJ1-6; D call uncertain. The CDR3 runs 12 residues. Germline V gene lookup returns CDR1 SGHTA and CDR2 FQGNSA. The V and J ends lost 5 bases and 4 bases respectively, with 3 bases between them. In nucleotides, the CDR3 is TGTGCCAGCAGCCCATATAATTCACCCCTCCACTTT. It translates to CASSPYNSPLHF.

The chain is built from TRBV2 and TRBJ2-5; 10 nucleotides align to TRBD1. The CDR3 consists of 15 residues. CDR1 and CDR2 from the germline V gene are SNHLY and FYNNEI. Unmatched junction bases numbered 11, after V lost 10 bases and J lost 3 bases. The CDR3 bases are TGTGCCACATCAAGCCGGGACAGGGGCAAAGAGACCCAGTACTTC. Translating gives CATSSRDRGKETQYF.

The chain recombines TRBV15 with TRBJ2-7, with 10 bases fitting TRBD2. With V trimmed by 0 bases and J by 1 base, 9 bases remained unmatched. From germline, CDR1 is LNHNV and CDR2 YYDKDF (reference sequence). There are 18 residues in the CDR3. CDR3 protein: CATSRDPPASGRSYEQYF. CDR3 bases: TGTGCCACCAGCAGAGATCCCCCAGCTAGCGGGAGATCCTACGAGCAGTACTTC. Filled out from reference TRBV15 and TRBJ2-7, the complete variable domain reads DAMVIQNPRYQVTQFGKPVTLSCSQTLNHNVMYWYQQKSSQAPKLLFHYYDKDFNNEADTPDNFQSRRPNTSFCFLDIRSPGLGDTAMYLCATSRDPPASGRSYEQYFGPGTRLTVT.

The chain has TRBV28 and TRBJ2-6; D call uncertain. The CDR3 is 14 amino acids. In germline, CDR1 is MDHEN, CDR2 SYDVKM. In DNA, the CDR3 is TGTGCGGCGTCGGATGGGCCCGGGGCCAACGTCCTGACTTTC. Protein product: CAASDGPGANVLTF.

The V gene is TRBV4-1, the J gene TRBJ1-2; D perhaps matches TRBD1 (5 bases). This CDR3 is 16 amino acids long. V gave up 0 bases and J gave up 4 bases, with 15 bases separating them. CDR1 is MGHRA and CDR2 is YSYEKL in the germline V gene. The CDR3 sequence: CASSQDSPARAYGYTF. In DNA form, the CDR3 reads TGCGCCAGCAGCCAAGATTCCCCCGCCAGGGCCTATGGCTACACCTTC.

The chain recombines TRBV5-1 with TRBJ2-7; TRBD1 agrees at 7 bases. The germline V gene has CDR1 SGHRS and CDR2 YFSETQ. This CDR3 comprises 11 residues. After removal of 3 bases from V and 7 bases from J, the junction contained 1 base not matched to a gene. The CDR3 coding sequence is TGCGCCAGCAGCTCGGGACAGGAGCAGTACTTC. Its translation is CASSSGQEQYF.

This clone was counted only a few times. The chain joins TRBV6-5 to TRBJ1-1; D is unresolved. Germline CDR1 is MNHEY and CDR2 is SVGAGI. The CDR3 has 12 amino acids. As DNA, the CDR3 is TGTGTGACACTTACCCTGAACACTGAAGCTTTCTTT. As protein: CVTLTLNTEAFF.

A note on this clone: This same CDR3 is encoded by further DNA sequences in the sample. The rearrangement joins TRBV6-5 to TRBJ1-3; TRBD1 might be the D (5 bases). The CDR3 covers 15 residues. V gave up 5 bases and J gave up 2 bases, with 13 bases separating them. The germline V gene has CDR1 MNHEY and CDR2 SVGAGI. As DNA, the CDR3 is TGTGCCAGCAGTGGAGTGGGGGGAACTGGAAACACCATATATTTT. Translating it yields CASSGVGGTGNTIYF.

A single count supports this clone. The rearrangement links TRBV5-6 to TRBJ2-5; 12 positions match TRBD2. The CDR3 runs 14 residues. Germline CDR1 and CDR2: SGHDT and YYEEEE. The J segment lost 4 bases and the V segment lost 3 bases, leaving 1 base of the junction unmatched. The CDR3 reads CASSSLAGGETQYF. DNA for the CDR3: TGTGCCAGCAGCTCACTAGCGGGAGGAGAGACCCAGTACTTC.

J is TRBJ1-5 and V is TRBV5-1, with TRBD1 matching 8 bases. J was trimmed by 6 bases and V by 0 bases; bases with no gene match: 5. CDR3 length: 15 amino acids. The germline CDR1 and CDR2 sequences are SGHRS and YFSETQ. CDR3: CASSLGQGTGQPQHF. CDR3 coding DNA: TGCGCCAGCAGCTTGGGACAGGGGACGGGTCAGCCCCAGCATTTT.

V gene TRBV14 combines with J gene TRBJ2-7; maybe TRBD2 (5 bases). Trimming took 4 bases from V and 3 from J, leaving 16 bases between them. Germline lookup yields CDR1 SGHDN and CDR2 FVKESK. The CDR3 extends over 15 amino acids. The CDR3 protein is CASSPWSSFNYEQYF. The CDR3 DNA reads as TGTGCCAGCAGCCCCTGGTCTAGCTTCAACTACGAGCAGTACTTC. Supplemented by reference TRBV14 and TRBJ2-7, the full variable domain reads EAGVTQFPSHSVIEKGQTVTLRCDPISGHDNLYWYRRVMGKEIKFLLHFVKESKQDESGMPNNRFLAERTGGTYSTLKVQPAELEDSGVYFCASSPWSSFNYEQYFGPGTRLTVT.

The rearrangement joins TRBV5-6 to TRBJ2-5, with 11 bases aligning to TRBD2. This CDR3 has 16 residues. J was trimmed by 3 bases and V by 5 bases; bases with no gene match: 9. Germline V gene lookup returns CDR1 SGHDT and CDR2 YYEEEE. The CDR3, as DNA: TGTGCCAGCAGTCGGCTAGCGGGAGGAACAAAAGAGACCCAGTACTTC. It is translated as CASSRLAGGTKETQYF. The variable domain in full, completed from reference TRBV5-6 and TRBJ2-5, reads DAGVTQSPTHLIKTRGQQVTLRCSPKSGHDTVSWYQQALGQGPQFIFQYYEEEERQRGNFPDRFSGHQFPNYSSELNVNALLLGDSALYLCASSRLAGGTKETQYFGPGTRLLVL.

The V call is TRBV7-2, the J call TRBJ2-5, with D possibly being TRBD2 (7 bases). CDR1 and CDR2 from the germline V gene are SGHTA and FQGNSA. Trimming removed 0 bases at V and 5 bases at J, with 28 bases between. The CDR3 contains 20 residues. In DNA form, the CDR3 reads TGTGCCAGCAGCTTAGCGCTATCTGGCTACGGAAGGGGGGGAAGGGAGACCCAGTACTTC. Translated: CASSLALSGYGRGGRETQYF.

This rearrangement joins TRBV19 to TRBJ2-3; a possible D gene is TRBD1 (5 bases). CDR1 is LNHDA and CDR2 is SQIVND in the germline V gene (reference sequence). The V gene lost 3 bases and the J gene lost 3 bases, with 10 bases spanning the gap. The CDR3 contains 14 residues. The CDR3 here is CASSIGAQTDTQYF. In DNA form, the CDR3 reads TGTGCCAGTAGTATTGGGGCGCAAACAGATACGCAGTATTTT.

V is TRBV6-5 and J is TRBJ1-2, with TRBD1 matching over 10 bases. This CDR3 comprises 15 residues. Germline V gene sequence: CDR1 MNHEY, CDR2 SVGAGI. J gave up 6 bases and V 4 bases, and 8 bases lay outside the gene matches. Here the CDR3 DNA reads TGTGCCAGCAGTTTTGGACCCGGGACAGGGGATGGCTACACCTTC. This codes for CASSFGPGTGDGYTF.